The source of this T cell receptor beta chain is a study of blood T cell repertoires in COVID-19. Sequencing used immunoSEQ multiplex PCR; TCRdb keeps in-frame clones, though not all of them. This table holds a few hundred thousand clones, around 86% found once. This clonotype originated in a woman aged 40-49 years with acute COVID-19. Sequenced material: PBMCs or T cells enriched from blood (not recorded which).

The CDR3 bases are TGCGCCAGCAGCAGGACAGGGAACACTGAAGCTTTCTTT. Its translation: CASSRTGNTEAFF. This chain uses TRBV5-1 with TRBJ1-1, with 7 bases lining up with TRBD1. This CDR3 contains 13 residues. V shed 4 bases, J shed 1 base, and the junction held 1 base outside the gene matches. Per germline, CDR1 SGHRS and CDR2 YFSETQ.